A selection of T cell receptor beta chains follows, all from one sample in a study of circulating CD8 cells and anti-PD-1 response in melanoma. TCRdb used MiXCR to reprocess the reads, holding one entry per CDR3 protein. Among 750 to 850 distinct CDR3 sequences, 4% to 4.5% were seen once, and the ten largest hold approximately 19%. The source was CD8+ T cells from PBMCs, collected at baseline or after one month of anti-PD-1 therapy (not recorded which). The receptors were gathered from a human donor with melanoma. Each CDR3 is given with its conserved first and last residue. Each record gives: D gene, clone size, V gene, J gene, CDR3 DNA, CDR3 protein. A D gene is named only where the DNA matches it firmly. Clone size is given for some rows only: seen once, a few or many times, or a class if the clone is expanded.

.	medium-sized	TRBV29-1	TRBJ1-1	TGCAGCGTTGACCCGGGGATTAGCACTGAAGCTTTCTTT	CSVDPGISTEAFF
.	medium-sized	TRBV7-3	TRBJ1-1	TGTGCCAGCAGCTCGGGCCTAGGGATCACTGAAGCTTTCTTT	CASSSGLGITEAFF
TRBD2	medium-sized	TRBV2	TRBJ2-1	TGTGCCAGCAGTGAACTAGCGGGGACGGATGAGCAGTTCTTC	CASSELAGTDEQFF
TRBD1	.	TRBV28	TRBJ2-1	TGTGCCAGCAGTTTGGGGACAGGATTTAACAATGAGCAGTTCTTC	CASSLGTGFNNEQFF
.	large	TRBV6-5	TRBJ2-7	TGTGCCAGCAACGAGCAGTACTTC	CASNEQYF
.	medium-sized	TRBV28	TRBJ2-2	TGTGCCAGCAGTTTATATGGCGGGGGCCCCGGGGTCACCGGGGAGCTGTTTTTT	CASSLYGGGPGVTGELFF
TRBD1	large	TRBV27	TRBJ2-7	TGTGCCAGCAGTCCCCGATGGGAAATGCCGGGACAGGGGGCTTACGAGCAGTACTTC	CASSPRWEMPGQGAYEQYF
.	medium-sized	TRBV29-1	TRBJ2-3	TGCAGCCTGTCCCCCCTTGAGACAGATACGCAGTATTTT	CSLSPLETDTQYF
TRBD1	large	TRBV9	TRBJ2-1	TGTGCCAGCAGCGAGACCGGGACAGGGGTTCACAATGAGCAGTTCTTC	CASSETGTGVHNEQFF
.	large	TRBV7-9	TRBJ1-5	TGTGCCAGCAGCTTAGCAGGACCCAATCAGCCCCAGCATTTT	CASSLAGPNQPQHF
.	large	TRBV19	TRBJ2-7	TGTGCCAGTAGTATCAGCGACGGCAGCTACTACGAGCAGTACTTC	CASSISDGSYYEQYF
.	few	TRBV10-3	TRBJ1-1	TGTGCCATCAGTGAGCCAGGGGCCGGGGCGAACACTGAAGCTTTCTTT	CAISEPGAGANTEAFF
TRBD1	large	TRBV28	TRBJ1-2	TGTGCCAGCAGTCGCGGCAGGGGGCCCGGCTATGGCTACACCTTC	CASSRGRGPGYGYTF
TRBD1	medium-sized	TRBV28	TRBJ1-1	TGTGCCAGCAGTTTCCGACAGGGGACCACTGAAGCTTTCTTT	CASSFRQGTTEAFF
TRBD1	large	TRBV2	TRBJ2-7	TGTGCCAGCATAGACAGGGCCTCCTACGAGCAGTACTTC	CASIDRASYEQYF
.	large	TRBV2	TRBJ1-5	TGTGCCAGCAGGTTGGGGGGGATACAGCCCCAGCATTTT	CASRLGGIQPQHF
.	medium-sized	TRBV2	TRBJ1-2	TGTGCCAGCAGGGTTGACAGTTTTGGCTACACCTTC	CASRVDSFGYTF
.	medium-sized	TRBV6-6	TRBJ2-2	TGTGCCAGCAGTTACTCGATACGGCATAAGGAGAACACCGGGGAGCTGTTTTTT	CASSYSIRHKENTGELFF
TRBD2	medium-sized	TRBV28	TRBJ2-3	TGTGCCAGCAGTCCCTTAGAGACCCTGACTAGCGACACAGATACGCAGTATTTT	CASSPLETLTSDTDTQYF
TRBD1	medium-sized	TRBV6-5	TRBJ1-6	TGTGCCAGCAGTCCAGGGGGCTCGGACCTCCACTTT	CASSPGGSDLHF
.	large	TRBV27	TRBJ1-5	TGTGCCAGCAGCCAGGGTGGCAATCAGCCCCAGCATTTT	CASSQGGNQPQHF
.	.	TRBV28	TRBJ2-1	TGTGCCAGCAGTTTATTTCAGGGGTTAAGCTCCTACAATGAGCAGTTCTTC	CASSLFQGLSSYNEQFF
TRBD1	large	TRBV28	TRBJ2-7	TGTGCCAGCAGTTTGGGACAGGAGCATCCCTACGAGCAGTACTTC	CASSLGQEHPYEQYF
.	large	TRBV25-1	TRBJ2-2	TGTGCCAGCAGTGACGGGGAGCTGTTTTTT	CASSDGELFF
.	large	TRBV29-1	TRBJ2-2	TGCAGCGTTCAAGGAGGACTTACCGGGGAGCTGTTTTTT	CSVQGGLTGELFF
.	large	TRBV19	TRBJ1-1	TGTGCCAGTAGTATAGTGACCCGTCAGGGTGAAGCTTTCTTT	CASSIVTRQGEAFF
.	large	TRBV4-1	TRBJ2-7	TGCGCCAGCAGCCAAGAAGGCGAGCAGTACTTC	CASSQEGEQYF
.	large	TRBV29-1	TRBJ2-7	TGCAGCGTTGAGGGGTCAGACCTACAAACCTACGAGCAGTACTTC	CSVEGSDLQTYEQYF
.	.	TRBV28	TRBJ2-7	TGTGCCAGCAGTTTTGGGGGGCAATACGAGCAGTACTTC	CASSFGGQYEQYF
TRBD1	medium-sized	TRBV28	TRBJ2-1	TGTGCCAGCAGCCACCCCGGCAGGGGGATAGATGAGCAGTTCTTC	CASSHPGRGIDEQFF
.	few	TRBV6-6	TRBJ1-3	TGTGCCAGCAGCCCTACACGGATTGTTTTCTCTGGAAACACCATATATTTT	CASSPTRIVFSGNTIYF